This passage covers 30 T cell receptor beta chains from one sample sequenced in a study of OX40 agonist ivuxolimab in advanced cancers. The method was immunoSEQ multiplex PCR; TCRdb's version includes in-frame clones alone and lacks a portion of them. This sample has over 150,000 clones, with roughly 94% found just once. The sequencing here drew on CD4+ or CD8+ T cells sorted from blood, taken in a trial of the OX40 agonist ivuxolimab. The receptors here all came from an adult with an advanced solid tumor such as melanoma, head and neck, liver or kidney cancer.

The chain carries TRBV27 and TRBJ1-2, with a tentative D call TRBD1 (6 bases). The CDR3 is 15 amino acids. Trimming pared 2 bases from V and 6 bases from J, leaving 16 bases between. Germline CDR1 reads MNHEY; CDR2 reads SMNVEV (reference sequence). In DNA, the CDR3 is TGTGCCAGCAGTTTACGGGGGGCGATTTTCCATGGCTACACCTTC. Its translation: CASSLRGAIFHGYTF.

The chain combines TRBV19 with TRBJ2-2; a possible D gene is TRBD1 (5 bases). The CDR3 sequence is 18 residues long. V gave up 2 bases and J gave up 0 bases, with 16 bases separating them. Germline V gene sequence: CDR1 LNHDA, CDR2 SQIVND (reference sequence). The CDR3: CASSIPTWGYPNTGELFF. CDR3 nucleotide sequence: TGTGCCAGTAGTATACCAACTTGGGGCTACCCGAACACCGGGGAGCTGTTTTTT.

This chain connects TRBV7-9 to TRBJ2-1, with 11 bases aligning to TRBD2. The germline gives CDR1 SEHNR, CDR2 FQNEAQ (reference sequence). The trim removed 1 base at V and 7 bases at J, leaving 6 bases unmatched. This CDR3 contains 16 residues. As DNA, the CDR3 is TGTGCCAGCAGCTTAGTACTAGCGGGAGTGGGGAATGAGCAGTTCTTC. As protein: CASSLVLAGVGNEQFF.

On this clone itself: The sample carries other DNA sequences with the same CDR3. This chain connects TRBV7-9 to TRBJ1-1; D call uncertain. This CDR3 has 14 amino acids. Germline V gene lookup returns CDR1 SEHNR and CDR2 FQNEAQ (reference sequence). The germline V and J ends were trimmed by 5 bases and 1 base, with 11 bases remaining between them. The CDR3 is CASSHGRSNTEAFF. CDR3 DNA sequence: TGTGCCAGCAGCCATGGGCGGTCGAACACTGAAGCTTTCTTT.

The chain carries TRBV6-5 and TRBJ2-1, with D possibly matching TRBD2 (5 bases). The CDR3 spans 15 residues. V was shortened by 5 bases and J by 0 bases, with 11 bases between the two germline ends. Germline V gene data show CDR1 as MNHEY and CDR2 as SVGAGI. CDR3 nucleotides: TGTGCCAGCAGTCCCGGGGTGGTCTCCTACAATGAGCAGTTCTTC. Translating gives CASSPGVVSYNEQFF.

The chain joins TRBV14 to TRBJ2-5, with D perhaps TRBD2 (6 bases). Trimming shortened V by 1 base and J by 5 bases, and 8 bases separated the two germline ends. Germline CDR1 is SGHDN and CDR2 is FVKESK. The CDR3 spans 13 residues. CDR3 nucleotide sequence: TGTGCCAGCAGCCAAGGTCGGGGGGAGACCCAGTACTTC. Encoded protein: CASSQGRGETQYF.

The rearrangement links TRBV21-1 to TRBJ2-1; TRBD2 is the table's D call, not checked against the DNA. TRBV21-1 is flagged as a pseudogene. The CDR3 is made up of 20 amino acids. CDR3 region: CASSKVGTSGRPTSYNEQFF. The CDR3 DNA reads as TGTGCCAGCAGCAAAGTGGGGACTAGCGGCCGGCCTACCTCCTACAATGAGCAGTTCTTC.

The chain employs TRBV7-2 and TRBJ2-1; a possible D gene is TRBD2 (6 bases). Trimming shortened V by 5 bases and J by 4 bases, and 15 bases separated the two germline ends. Germline V CDR1 and CDR2: SGHTA, FQGNSA. The CDR3 has 15 amino acids. CDR3 residues: CASSLLARTYNEQFF. CDR3 nucleotide sequence: TGTGCCAGCAGCCTGCTAGCGAGGACTTACAATGAGCAGTTCTTC.

The V gene is TRBV7-2, the J gene TRBJ1-1; D unclear. Germline lookup yields CDR1 SGHTA and CDR2 FQGNSA. Trimming took off 2 bases at V and 0 bases at J, with 10 bases between the two ends. The CDR3 length is 15 residues. CDR3 bases: TGTGCCAGCAGCTTAAGTGGTCACATGAACACTGAAGCTTTCTTT. Translation gives CASSLSGHMNTEAFF. The variable domain in full, with the rest retrieved from reference TRBV7-2 and TRBJ1-1, is GAGVSQSPSNKVTEKGKDVELRCDPISGHTALYWYRQSLGQGLEFLIYFQGNSAPDKSGLPSDRFSAERTGGSVSTLTIQRTQQEDSAVYLCASSLSGHMNTEAFFGQGTRLTVV.

The V call is TRBV5-8, the J call TRBJ2-7, with 14 positions matching TRBD2. Germline CDR1 is SGHTS and CDR2 is YDEGEE. This CDR3 is 16 amino acids long. The trim removed 5 bases at V and 3 bases at J, leaving 7 bases unmatched. The CDR3 DNA reads TGTGCCAGCAGTTTTTCCGGGACTAGCGGGAGCTACGAGCAGTACTTC. Protein: CASSFSGTSGSYEQYF.

This clone was observed once. The chain recombines TRBV7-2 with TRBJ1-1, with 8 bases lining up with TRBD1. The V segment lost 4 bases and the J segment 1 base; nucleotides outside the gene matches: 2. The CDR3 totals 14 residues. Germline CDR1 and CDR2: SGHTA and FQGNSA. The CDR3 region is CASSSGTGNTEAFF. CDR3 coding DNA: TGTGCCAGCAGCTCCGGGACAGGGAACACTGAAGCTTTCTTT.

Comment on this clone: The sample holds other DNA sequences that translate to the same CDR3. The genes are TRBV28 and TRBJ1-3, with TRBD1 matching 7 bases. This CDR3 contains 14 residues. CDR1 MDHEN and CDR2 SYDVKM come from the germline V gene. J lost 2 bases, V lost 6 bases, and 4 bases had no gene match. This chain's CDR3 is CASSLDRAGNTIYF. In nucleotides, the CDR3 is TGTGCCAGCAGCCTCGACAGGGCTGGAAACACCATATATTTT.

The chain recombines TRBV28 with TRBJ1-5, with 8 bases aligning to TRBD1. Trimming cost V 6 bases and J 6 bases; bases outside gene matches: 7. The CDR3 covers 14 residues. CDR1 and CDR2 from the germline V gene are MDHEN and SYDVKM. CDR3 residues: CASSRGQGGQPQHF. CDR3 bases: TGTGCCAGCAGCCGAGGACAGGGAGGTCAGCCCCAGCATTTT.

This chain uses TRBV18 with TRBJ1-2, with D tentatively TRBD1 (6 bases). Germline V gene data show CDR1 as KGHSH and CDR2 as LQKENI. The CDR3 loop spans 12 amino acids. The V and J ends lost 4 bases and 7 bases respectively, with 10 bases between them. CDR3 in amino acids: CASSLPGVGYTF. DNA for the CDR3: TGTGCCAGCTCACTTCCAGGGGTTGGCTACACCTTC.

The genes are TRBV7-3 and TRBJ2-1; D call uncertain. The germline gives CDR1 SGHTA, CDR2 FQGTGA. V was clipped by 5 bases and J by 0 bases, with 5 bases between them. The CDR3 sequence is 13 residues long. The CDR3 is CASSPSSYNEQFF. CDR3 nucleotides: TGTGCCAGCAGCCCCAGCTCCTACAATGAGCAGTTCTTC.

The J gene is TRBJ2-2, the V gene TRBV25-1; maybe TRBD1 (6 bases). This CDR3 is built from 15 residues. Trimming took 3 bases from V and 4 from J, leaving 12 bases between them. From germline, CDR1 is MGHDK and CDR2 SYGVNS. The CDR3 bases are TGTGCCAGCAGTGACACCAGGGGTGGCACCGGGGAGCTGTTTTTT. As protein: CASSDTRGGTGELFF. Based on the CDR3 plus reference TRBV25-1 and TRBJ2-2, the full variable domain is EADIYQTPRYLVIGTGKKITLECSQTMGHDKMYWYQQDPGMELHLIHYSYGVNSTEKGDLSSESTVSRIRTEHFPLTLESARPSHTSQYLCASSDTRGGTGELFFGEGSRLTVL.

V is TRBV4-1 and J is TRBJ1-4, with D possibly being TRBD1 (5 bases). Between the trimmed V and J ends, which lost 4 bases and 2 bases, there was a span of 11 bases. This CDR3 is built from 15 residues. Germline V gives CDR1 MGHRA, CDR2 YSYEKL. CDR3 nucleotide sequence: TGCGCCAGCAGCCTGCAGGGCACTACTAATGAAAAACTGTTTTTT. It translates to CASSLQGTTNEKLFF.

This sequence joins TRBV30 and TRBJ1-2; D is unclear. This CDR3 has 13 amino acids. The V and J ends lost 0 bases and 3 bases respectively, with 8 bases between them. CDR1 is GTSNPN, CDR2 SVGIG, per germline (reference sequence). This chain's CDR3 is CAWSVLADYGYTF. The CDR3 DNA reads TGTGCCTGGAGTGTACTTGCGGACTATGGCTACACCTTC.

The rearrangement links TRBV5-1 to TRBJ2-5; D remains unclear. Trimming pared 0 bases from V and 1 base from J, leaving 7 bases between. This CDR3 is built from 14 residues. The germline V gene has CDR1 SGHRS and CDR2 YFSETQ. CDR3: CASSLDPSQETQYF. The CDR3 nucleotides read TGCGCCAGCAGCTTGGATCCCAGCCAAGAGACCCAGTACTTC. Supplemented by reference TRBV5-1 and TRBJ2-5, the full variable domain reads KAGVTQTPRYLIKTRGQQVTLSCSPISGHRSVSWYQQTPGQGLQFLFEYFSETQRNKGNFPGRFSGRQFSNSRSEMNVSTLELGDSALYLCASSLDPSQETQYFGPGTRLLVL.

The chain has TRBV2 and TRBJ2-5; TRBD1 is a possible D gene (6 bases). Trimming stripped 5 bases from V and 4 bases from J, with 23 bases between. The germline gives CDR1 SNHLY, CDR2 FYNNEI. This CDR3 region has 17 residues. CDR3 nucleotides: TGTGCCAGCAGTAACCTGGTAGAGGGGACAAAAAGAGAGACCCAGTACTTC. It translates to CASSNLVEGTKRETQYF.

The rearrangement uses TRBV7-9 and TRBJ1-4; no clear D. V dropped 1 base and J dropped 8 bases, with 8 bases sitting between them. Germline V gives CDR1 SEHNR, CDR2 FQNEAQ (reference sequence). This CDR3 has 13 amino acids. The DNA of the CDR3 is TGTGCCAGCAGCTTAGAGGCGACGGAAAAACTGTTTTTT. Translated: CASSLEATEKLFF. Drawing the rest from reference TRBV7-9 and TRBJ1-4, the complete variable domain is DTGVSQNPRHKITKRGQNVTFRCDPISEHNRLYWYRQTLGQGPEFLTYFQNEAQLEKSRLLSDRFSAERPKGSFSTLEIQRTEQGDSAMYLCASSLEATEKLFFGSGTQLSVL.

The chain has TRBV5-1 and TRBJ2-5, with D possibly TRBD2 on 7 matching bases. Trimming took 2 bases from V and 5 from J, leaving 16 bases between them. There are 15 residues in the CDR3. Germline V gene data show CDR1 as SGHRS and CDR2 as YFSETQ. The CDR3 nucleotides are TGCGCCAGCAGCTTCCTGGGGGGGGGCCCTGAGACCCAGTACTTC. Translating gives CASSFLGGGPETQYF.

The rearrangement uses TRBV2 and TRBJ1-3; the D is unclear. The CDR3 is 12 amino acids. V was pared by 6 bases and J by 4 bases, with 7 bases between. Germline-derived CDR1 and CDR2 are SNHLY and FYNNEI. The CDR3 region has the DNA TGTGCCAGCAGGTGGAGCGGAAACACCATATATTTT. Its translation is CASRWSGNTIYF. Full variable domain (missing parts from reference TRBV2 and TRBJ1-3): EPEVTQTPSHQVTQMGQEVILRCVPISNHLYFYWYRQILGQKVEFLVSFYNNEISEKSEIFDDQFSVERPDGSNFTLKIRSTKLEDSAMYFCASRWSGNTIYFGEGSWLTVV.

The chain combines TRBV29-1 with TRBJ2-2, with a tentative D call TRBD1 (5 bases). Germline values: CDR1 SQVTM, CDR2 ANQGSEA. CDR3 size: 12 residues. V dropped 7 bases and J dropped 1 base, with 7 bases sitting between them. CDR3 coding DNA: TGCAGCGCACAGGTGAACACCGGGGAGCTGTTTTTT. Its protein is CSAQVNTGELFF.

This clone was counted once. J is TRBJ2-7 and V is TRBV27; unclear D gene. Trimming cost V 5 bases and J 2 bases, with 16 bases left between them. Germline V gene lookup returns CDR1 MNHEY and CDR2 SMNVEV (reference sequence). The CDR3 sequence is 15 residues long. CDR3 DNA sequence: TGTGCCAGCAGTATGGCCGACCGATCGACCTACGAGCAGTACTTC. This sequence encodes CASSMADRSTYEQYF.

The V and J genes are TRBV6-1 and TRBJ2-7; 7 bases align to TRBD2. This CDR3 is built from 16 residues. Germline CDR1 and CDR2: MNHNS and SASEGT. V lost 1 base to trimming and J lost 9 bases; unmatched junction nucleotides: 15. The CDR3 coding sequence is TGTGCCAGCAGTGAAGGTGGGGCTAGCGACCCGGGGGGGCAGTACTTC. Encoded protein: CASSEGGASDPGGQYF.

The DNA of the CDR3 is TGTGCCAGCAGTACCCGTATCGAGAGAGCCAAAAACATTCAGTACTTC. Protein product: CASSTRIERAKNIQYF. V is TRBV27 and J is TRBJ2-4; D unresolved. The CDR3 is 16 residues long. Trimming took 5 bases from V and 0 from J, leaving 14 bases between them. Looked up from germline, CDR1 is MNHEY and CDR2 is SMNVEV (reference sequence).

This chain uses TRBV21-1 with TRBJ1-1. TRBV21-1 is marked as a pseudogene. The CDR3 has 14 residues. The CDR3 DNA reads TGTGCCAGCAGCGCCCAGCACGGGAACACTGAAGCTTTCTTT. Protein: CASSAQHGNTEAFF.

The chain couples TRBV29-1 to TRBJ1-2; the match to TRBD1 covers 9 bases. From germline, CDR1 is SQVTM and CDR2 ANQGSEA. With V trimmed by 4 bases and J by 7 bases, 4 bases remained unmatched. CDR3 size: 12 residues. CDR3 loop: CSVGGQGTGYTF. The CDR3, as DNA: TGCAGCGTTGGGGGACAGGGTACTGGCTACACCTTC.

The J gene is TRBJ2-7, the V gene TRBV6-1, with D possibly being TRBD1 or TRBD2 (5 bases each). Per the germline V gene, CDR1 is MNHNS and CDR2 is SASEGT. V lost 5 bases and J lost 0, with 14 bases in between. The CDR3 runs 15 residues. CDR3 DNA sequence: TGTGCCAGCAGTCTGGGGACGGGGAGCTCCTACGAGCAGTACTTC. Amino acid sequence: CASSLGTGSSYEQYF.